The 21 T cell receptor beta chains listed next were all sequenced from one sample in a study of blood T cell repertoires in COVID-19. Here immunoSEQ multiplex PCR was the method, and the copy in TCRdb shows in-frame clones only, minus some. The sample has roughly 150,000 clones, more than 85% seen once. Sequenced input: peripheral blood. The receptors were sampled from an elderly woman with COVID-19, enrolled during active disease.

The rearrangement links TRBV5-6 to TRBJ1-4; tentatively, D is TRBD1 (5 bases). The CDR3 totals 15 residues. Germline CDR1 SGHDT, CDR2 YYEEEE. Trimming cost V 0 bases and J 7 bases, with 13 bases left between them. In DNA form, the CDR3 reads TGTGCCAGCAGCTTGGATAGGGGCTCGGCTGAAAAACTGTTTTTT. It codes for CASSLDRGSAEKLFF.

This chain connects TRBV29-1 to TRBJ2-7; D is uncertain. V lost 1 base and J 0 bases, leaving 10 bases between the germline ends. CDR1 SQVTM and CDR2 ANQGSEA come from the germline V gene. The CDR3 is 14 amino acids. The DNA for the CDR3 is TGCAGCGTTGAAGCGTCCTTTCCCTCCTACGAGCAGTACTTC. Amino acid sequence: CSVEASFPSYEQYF.

This chain joins TRBV28 and TRBJ2-7; D is unclear. Per germline, CDR1 MDHEN and CDR2 SYDVKM. The V end was cut by 3 bases, the J end by 5 bases, with 17 bases between. There are 15 residues in the CDR3. CDR3 residues: CASSLIRQAVNEQYF. In DNA, the CDR3 is TGTGCCAGCAGTTTGATTAGGCAGGCTGTCAACGAGCAGTACTTC.

This clone appeared a few times. The chain uses TRBV3-1 (or the pseudogene TRBV3-2) and TRBJ2-7; 8 bases agree with TRBD1. V shed 4 bases and J 5 bases; nucleotides not matched to a gene: 4. CDR1 and CDR2 from the germline V gene are LGHDT and YNNKEL (reference sequence). There are 13 residues in the CDR3. The CDR3 nucleotides read TGTGCCAGCAGCCGGACAGGGTCTGACGAGCAGTACTTC. Translating gives CASSRTGSDEQYF.

The chain combines TRBV27 with TRBJ2-2; 7 bases align to TRBD1. Losses at the gene ends were 2 bases for V and 6 bases for J; bases not matched to a gene: 3. The germline gives CDR1 MNHEY, CDR2 SMNVEV (reference sequence). The CDR3 spans 14 residues. This CDR3 reads CASSLRGPPGELFF. The CDR3 DNA is TGTGCCAGCAGTTTAAGGGGGCCCCCCGGGGAGCTGTTTTTT.

V gene TRBV7-3 combines with J gene TRBJ1-1; 8 nucleotides align to TRBD1. The germline gives CDR1 SGHTA, CDR2 FQGTGA. This CDR3 has 15 residues. V trimming: 6 bases; J trimming: 1 base; junction bases outside the gene matches: 7. The CDR3 nucleotides are TGTGCCAGCAGGCTCTTCGGACAGGGGAACACTGAAGCTTTCTTT. Protein product: CASRLFGQGNTEAFF.

The chain combines TRBV7-6 with TRBJ2-5; D not certain. CDR1 is SGHVS, CDR2 FNYEAQ, per germline. Trimming cost V 1 base and J 4 bases, with 7 bases left between them. This CDR3 region has 13 residues. This CDR3 reads CASSLGYVETQYF. The CDR3 coding sequence is TGTGCCAGCAGCTTAGGTTATGTAGAGACCCAGTACTTC.

The gene calls are TRBV6-5 and TRBJ2-5; D might be TRBD2 (5 bases). Trimming shortened V by 6 bases and J by 7 bases, and 15 bases separated the two germline ends. The CDR3 has 13 amino acids. From germline, CDR1 is MNHEY and CDR2 SVGAGI. The CDR3: CASRDEGFGTQYF. CDR3 in DNA: TGTGCCAGCAGGGATGAGGGTTTCGGGACCCAGTACTTC.

V gene TRBV18 combines with J gene TRBJ1-3, with D maybe TRBD1 (6 bases). CDR1 is KGHSH and CDR2 is LQKENI in the germline V gene. CDR3 length equals 16 residues. The V gene lost 3 bases and the J gene lost 1 base, with 13 bases spanning the gap. In DNA form, the CDR3 reads TGTGCCAGCTCACCCCAGGACAGATATTCTGGAAACACCATATATTTT. As protein: CASSPQDRYSGNTIYF.

The V gene is TRBV5-1, the J gene TRBJ2-3; 7 nucleotides align to TRBD2. Germline loops: CDR1 SGHRS, CDR2 YFSETQ. CDR3 length equals 14 residues. After removal of 3 bases from V and 5 bases from J, the junction contained 6 bases not matched to a gene. The CDR3: CASSSGTIKDTQYF. In nucleotides, the CDR3 is TGCGCCAGCAGCTCCGGGACTATCAAAGATACGCAGTATTTT.

The rearrangement uses TRBV5-6 and TRBJ2-2; 7 bases fit TRBD2. This CDR3 spans 16 amino acids. The ends lost 0 bases at V and 6 bases at J; junction bases unmatched: 8. CDR1 is SGHDT, CDR2 YYEEEE, per germline. CDR3 sequence: CASSLGPAGVAGELFF. CDR3 DNA sequence: TGTGCCAGCAGCTTGGGACCTGCGGGAGTTGCCGGGGAGCTGTTTTTT.

In nucleotides, the CDR3 is TGTGCCAGCAGTCGAGACGGACATACGGGCTCCTACAATGAGCAGTTCTTC. It specifies CASSRDGHTGSYNEQFF. The rearrangement uses TRBV27 and TRBJ2-1; D may be TRBD1 (5 bases). V was shortened by 5 bases and J by 0 bases, with 17 bases between the two germline ends. Germline V gives CDR1 MNHEY, CDR2 SMNVEV (reference sequence). The CDR3 has 17 amino acids.

The chain joins TRBV5-1 to TRBJ2-2; 7 positions agree with TRBD1. Germline CDR1 reads SGHRS; CDR2 reads YFSETQ. Losses at the gene ends were 0 bases for V and 6 bases for J; bases not matched to a gene: 5. CDR3 length: 15 amino acids. The CDR3 spells CASSLDRGDAGELFF. Written as DNA, the CDR3 is TGCGCCAGCAGCTTGGACAGGGGCGATGCCGGGGAGCTGTTTTTT.

The rearrangement joins TRBV5-6 to TRBJ1-2; the match to TRBD1 covers 9 bases. The CDR3 covers 14 residues. CDR1 is SGHDT, CDR2 YYEEEE, per germline. Trimming cost V 4 bases and J 4 bases; bases outside gene matches: 5. The CDR3 here is CASSLGTGIYGYTF. For the CDR3, the DNA is TGTGCCAGCAGCCTAGGGACAGGGATCTATGGCTACACCTTC.

The chain has TRBV11-2 and TRBJ2-1; 7 bases match TRBD1. This CDR3 region has 16 residues. Germline V lookup: CDR1 SGHAT, CDR2 FQNNGV. V gave up 6 bases and J gave up 3 bases; unmatched junction bases: 11. DNA of the CDR3: TGTGCCAGCAGTCCTGACAGGGACCTAAACTACAATGAGCAGTTCTTC. Translation: CASSPDRDLNYNEQFF.

The J gene is TRBJ2-7, the V gene TRBV19; 8 nucleotides align to TRBD2. CDR3 length equals 14 residues. After removal of 3 bases from V and 6 bases from J, the junction contained 7 bases not matched to a gene. In germline, CDR1 is LNHDA, CDR2 SQIVND (reference sequence). The DNA for the CDR3 is TGTGCCAGTAGTATTGGAGCGGGAGAAGTCGAGCAGTACTTC. Its protein product is CASSIGAGEVEQYF. Full variable domain (missing parts from reference TRBV19 and TRBJ2-7): DGGITQSPKYLFRKEGQNVTLSCEQNLNHDAMYWYRQDPGQGLRLIYYSQIVNDFQKGDIAEGYSVSREKKESFPLTVTSAQKNPTAFYLCASSIGAGEVEQYFGPGTRLTVT.

This chain uses TRBV9 with TRBJ2-7; the match to TRBD1 covers 7 bases. The germline V gene encodes CDR1 SGDLS and CDR2 YYNGEE. The trim removed 3 bases at V and 7 bases at J, leaving 10 bases unmatched. The CDR3 totals 14 residues. This CDR3 is CASSAGQADGEQYF. Here the CDR3 DNA reads TGTGCCAGCAGCGCCGGACAGGCAGATGGGGAGCAGTACTTC.

The chain recombines TRBV24-1 with TRBJ2-3, with D hard to call. Per germline, CDR1 KGHDR and CDR2 SFDVKD. The CDR3 is 14 amino acids. Trimming removed 5 bases at V and 6 bases at J, with 14 bases between. The CDR3 sequence is CATSGANLPDTQYF. The DNA of the CDR3 is TGTGCCACCAGTGGCGCGAACCTCCCCGATACGCAGTATTTT.

V and J are TRBV19 and TRBJ1-3, with 9 positions matching TRBD1. The CDR3 sequence is 20 residues long. Germline CDR1 LNHDA, CDR2 SQIVND (reference sequence). With V trimmed by 6 bases and J by 0 bases, 18 bases remained unmatched. The CDR3 DNA reads TGTGCCAGTAGGAATATTCGGACAGGGGCCACCTATGACTCTGGAAACACCATATATTTT. Translated, it gives CASRNIRTGATYDSGNTIYF.

DNA of the CDR3: TGTGCCAGCAGTTTGTTAGCGGGAGACAATGAGCAGTTCTTC. This sequence encodes CASSLLAGDNEQFF. The chain has TRBV6-2 or TRBV6-3 and TRBJ2-1, with TRBD2 identical over 9 bases. Germline V CDR1 and CDR2: MNHEY, SVGEGT. Losses at the gene ends were 4 bases for V and 5 bases for J; bases not matched to a gene: 3. CDR3 length: 14 amino acids.

The rearrangement links TRBV29-1 to TRBJ2-5; D is undetermined. This CDR3 is 11 amino acids long. Trimming stripped 5 bases from V and 9 bases from J, with 13 bases between. Germline V gene data show CDR1 as SQVTM and CDR2 as ANQGSEA. CDR3 in DNA: TGCAGCGTTCAATCAGCGTACTCCCAGTACTTC. This encodes CSVQSAYSQYF.